The clone carrying this TCR beta chain was counted a few times. The assay was immunoSEQ multiplex PCR, and TCRdb's table has in-frame clones only and misses some. The data show about 150,000 clones, roughly 94% seen once. Sampled blood was obtained at baseline, cycle 4 day 1, and cycle 7 day 1. The sample comes from a study of OX40 agonist ivuxolimab in advanced cancers. Overall study: Enrolled patients in dose escalation had cancers that were hepatocellular carcinoma, melanoma, renal cell or head and neck cancer.

This TCR was sampled from an adult with an advanced solid tumor such as melanoma, head and neck, liver or kidney cancer. The sample consisted of CD4+ or CD8+ T cells sorted from blood, taken in a trial of the OX40 agonist ivuxolimab.

The chain's CDR3 is CASSLVTGQGQPQHF. In DNA, the CDR3 is TGTGCCAGCAGCTTGGTGACGGGCCAAGGCCAGCCCCAGCATTTT. V and J are TRBV7-2 and TRBJ1-5; no definite D call. This CDR3 region has 15 residues. CDR1 is SGHTA, CDR2 FQGNSA, per germline. The V and J ends lost 3 bases and 7 bases respectively, with 16 bases between them.